The 14 T cell receptor beta chains below all came from one sample that was sequenced in a study of blood T cells in healthy people across ages. A second PCR, run for about 7 to 11 cycles, used a sample-barcoded 5' primer plus a J-beta primer mix. TCRdb passed the 5' RACE reads through MiXCR, listing each CDR3 protein once. The table has roughly 2 million distinct CDR3 sequences, about 49% seen once. The sequenced sample consisted of blood. All receptors come from a woman aged 40-49 years in good health.

V usage is TRBV28 and J usage is TRBJ1-2; D is uncertain. This CDR3 comprises 12 residues. Between the trimmed V and J ends, which lost 7 bases and 7 bases, there was a span of 13 bases. Germline loops: CDR1 MDHEN, CDR2 SYDVKM. This chain's CDR3 is CASTLTVGGYTF. The CDR3 nucleotides are TGTGCCAGCACCCTAACGGTGGGTGGCTACACCTTC.

The gene calls are TRBV6-5 and TRBJ2-4; possible D gene TRBD1, 5 bases. CDR3 length: 14 amino acids. Trimming left V 8 bases short and J 3 bases short, with 14 bases between. The germline V gene encodes CDR1 MNHEY and CDR2 SVGAGI. CDR3 amino acids: CASRDRSYKNIQYF. The CDR3 DNA sequence: TGTGCCAGCCGAGACAGATCATACAAAAACATTCAGTACTTC.

The V call is TRBV29-1, the J call TRBJ2-1; no clear D. Trimming stripped 5 bases from V and 0 bases from J, with 8 bases between. The CDR3 is made up of 13 amino acids. Germline-derived CDR1 and CDR2 are SQVTM and ANQGSEA. CDR3 residues: CSVTFSSYNEQFF. The CDR3 region has the DNA TGCAGCGTTACGTTCTCCTCCTACAATGAGCAGTTCTTC.

The rearrangement links TRBV7-2 to TRBJ2-5; 11 bases line up with TRBD2. From germline, CDR1 is SGHTA and CDR2 FQGNSA. The trim removed 5 bases at V and 5 bases at J, leaving 4 bases unmatched. The CDR3 runs 14 residues. The CDR3 DNA reads as TGTGCCAGCAGCGGTAGCGGGGGGGGTGAGACCCAGTACTTC. Translated, it gives CASSGSGGGETQYF.

The J gene is TRBJ1-5, the V gene TRBV20-1; 9 nucleotides align to TRBD1. The CDR3 contains 18 residues. V was clipped by 5 bases and J by 6 bases; unmatched bases: 20. Per germline, CDR1 DFQATT and CDR2 SNEGSKA (reference sequence). The CDR3 sequence is CSARLGYDGTGKVQPQHF. In nucleotides, the CDR3 is TGCAGTGCTCGACTCGGCTATGATGGGACAGGGAAGGTTCAGCCCCAGCATTTT.

V usage is TRBV6-1 and J usage is TRBJ2-7; D is tentatively TRBD1 or TRBD2 (6 bases each). The germline gives CDR1 MNHNS, CDR2 SASEGT. V gave up 2 bases and J gave up 1 base, with 15 bases separating them. The CDR3 covers 16 residues. DNA for the CDR3: TGTGCCAGCAGTGAATGGGGGGACACCTTTTCCTACGAGCAGTACTTC. Its translation is CASSEWGDTFSYEQYF.

This rearrangement joins TRBV20-1 to TRBJ2-5; D gene ambiguous. The germline V gene encodes CDR1 DFQATT and CDR2 SNEGSKA (reference sequence). The length of the CDR3 is 11 residues. Trimming shortened V by 5 bases and J by 1 base, and 5 bases separated the two germline ends. The CDR3 nucleotides are TGCAGTGCTCCCCTCCAAGAGACCCAGTACTTC. Translating gives CSAPLQETQYF.

This clonotype was seen only once. A read error is possible here, since a much larger clone lies one base away. V gene TRBV7-9 combines with J gene TRBJ2-5, with a tentative D call TRBD1 (6 bases). Gene TRBJ2-1 matches the end of the DNA better, so the J call may be wrong. The CDR3 consists of 14 residues. CDR1 and CDR2 (germline): SEHNR, FQNEAQ (reference sequence). The CDR3 loop is CASSLRDKQETQFF. Written as DNA, the CDR3 is TGTGCCAGCAGCTTACGGGACAAACAAGAGACCCAGTTCTTC.

J is TRBJ2-1 and V is TRBV3-1, with TRBD2 identical over 8 bases. J lost 2 bases, V lost 4 bases, and 7 bases had no gene match. Germline V lookup: CDR1 LGHDT, CDR2 YNNKEL (reference sequence). The length of the CDR3 is 16 residues. The CDR3 DNA reads TGTGCCAGCAGCCCGATAGCCGGGGGGGCCTACAATGAGCAGTTCTTC. Its protein is CASSPIAGGAYNEQFF.

The rearrangement uses TRBV7-2 and TRBJ2-3; the match to TRBD2 covers 11 bases. The CDR3 is 17 residues long. Germline lookup yields CDR1 SGHTA and CDR2 FQGNSA. The V and J ends lost 5 bases and 6 bases, in that order; junction bases with no gene match: 13. CDR3 region: CASSGYSSGGPVDTQYF. CDR3 nucleotides: TGTGCCAGCAGCGGGTACTCTAGCGGGGGGCCGGTGGATACGCAGTATTTT.

The rearrangement joins TRBV25-1 to TRBJ2-5, with a weak D call TRBD2 (5 bases). The CDR3 totals 15 residues. In germline, CDR1 is MGHDK, CDR2 SYGVNS. V shed 1 base and J shed 7 bases, with 16 bases lying between them. In DNA, the CDR3 is TGTGCCAGCAGTGAATTCGTGGCGGGCATGGGGACCCAGTACTTC. Protein sequence: CASSEFVAGMGTQYF. The whole variable domain, remainder taken from reference TRBV25-1 and TRBJ2-5, is EADIYQTPRYLVIGTGKKITLECSQTMGHDKMYWYQQDPGMELHLIHYSYGVNSTEKGDLSSESTVSRIRTEHFPLTLESARPSHTSQYLCASSEFVAGMGTQYFGPGTRLLVL.

This clonotype has more than one count but fewer than ten. The J gene is TRBJ2-1, the V gene TRBV14; the D gene is possibly TRBD1 (5 bases). The germline gives CDR1 SGHDN, CDR2 FVKESK. The CDR3 extends over 13 amino acids. The germline V and J ends were trimmed by 4 bases and 10 bases, with 14 bases remaining between them. CDR3 amino acids: CASSLLRAGEQFF. The CDR3 DNA reads TGTGCCAGCAGCCTCCTCAGGGCAGGGGAGCAGTTCTTC.

The chain is built from TRBV27 and TRBJ1-2; 7 bases are shared with TRBD1. The CDR3 spans 17 residues. The germline V gene has CDR1 MNHEY and CDR2 SMNVEV (reference sequence). Germline trimming cut 7 bases from V and 8 bases from J; bases unmatched to any gene: 22. CDR3 nucleotides: TGTGCCAGCACCTCCTTATGGGGGGACAGAGCTACCTGGGGCTACACCTTC. Residues: CASTSLWGDRATWGYTF.

The sample holds a few counts of this clonotype. The chain joins TRBV28 to TRBJ2-3, with D perhaps matching TRBD2 (5 bases). Germline CDR1 and CDR2: MDHEN and SYDVKM. The CDR3 length is 11 residues. The V and J ends lost 5 bases and 14 bases respectively, with 14 bases between them. The CDR3 DNA reads as TGTGCCAGCAGTCGGGGTTCCGGACCGTATTTT. Its protein is CASSRGSGPYF.